This paragraph reports one T cell receptor beta chain. The CDR3 consists of 13 residues. The V end was cut by 1 base, the J end by 7 bases, with 8 bases between. Germline CDR1 SGHNT, CDR2 YENEEA. The table came from immunoSEQ multiplex PCR; TCRdb's copy has only in-frame clones and leaves some out. Among approximately 250,000 clones listed, 80% to 90% were seen once. These data belong to a study of blood T cell repertoires in COVID-19. The sequencing sample was made of peripheral blood. The rearrangement joins TRBV11-3 to TRBJ2-1; D is perhaps TRBD2 (6 bases). The TCR comes from a man between 60 and 70 years old with acute or convalescent COVID-19. CDR3 DNA: TGTGCCAGCAGCTTAGTGGGGGGTAATGAGCAGTTCTTC. Translated, it gives CASSLVGGNEQFF.